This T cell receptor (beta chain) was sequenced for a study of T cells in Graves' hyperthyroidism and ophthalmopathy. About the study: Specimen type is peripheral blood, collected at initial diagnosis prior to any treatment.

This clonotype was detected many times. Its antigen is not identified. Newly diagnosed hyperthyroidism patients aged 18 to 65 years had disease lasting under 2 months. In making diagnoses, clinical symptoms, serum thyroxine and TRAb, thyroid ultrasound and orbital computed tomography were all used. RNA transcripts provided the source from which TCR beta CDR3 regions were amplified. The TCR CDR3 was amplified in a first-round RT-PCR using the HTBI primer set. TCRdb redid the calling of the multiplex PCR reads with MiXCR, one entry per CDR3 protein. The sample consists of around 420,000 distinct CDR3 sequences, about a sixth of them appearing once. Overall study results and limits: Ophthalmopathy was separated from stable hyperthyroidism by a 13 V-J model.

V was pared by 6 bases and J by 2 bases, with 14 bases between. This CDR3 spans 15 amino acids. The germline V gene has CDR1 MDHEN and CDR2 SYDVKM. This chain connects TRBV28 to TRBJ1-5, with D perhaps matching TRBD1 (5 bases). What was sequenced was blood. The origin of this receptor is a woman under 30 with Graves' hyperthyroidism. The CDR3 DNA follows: TGTGCCAGCAGGCTGGGGGGATTTGGCAATCAGCCCCAGCATTTT. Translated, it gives CASRLGGFGNQPQHF.